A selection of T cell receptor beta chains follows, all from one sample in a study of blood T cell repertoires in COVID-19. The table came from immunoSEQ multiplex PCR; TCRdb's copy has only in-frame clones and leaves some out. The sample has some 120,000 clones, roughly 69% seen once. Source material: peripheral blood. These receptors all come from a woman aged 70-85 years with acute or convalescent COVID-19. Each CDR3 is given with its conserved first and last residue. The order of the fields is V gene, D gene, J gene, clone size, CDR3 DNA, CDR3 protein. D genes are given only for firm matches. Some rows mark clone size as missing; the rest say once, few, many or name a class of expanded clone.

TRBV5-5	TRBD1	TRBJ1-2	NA	TGTGCCAGCAGCCCCTCCGGGACAGTTACTCGGGGCTACACCTTC	CASSPSGTVTRGYTF
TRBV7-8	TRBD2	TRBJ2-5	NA	TGTGCCAGCAGCCGAGGACTAGCGGGGGTAGAGACCCAGTACTTC	CASSRGLAGVETQYF
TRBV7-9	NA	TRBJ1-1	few	TGTGCCAGCAGCTTAGATAGTGTCAGGGACACTGAAGCTTTCTTT	CASSLDSVRDTEAFF
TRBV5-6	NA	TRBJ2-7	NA	TGTGCCAGCAGCTTGGACCCGGGGGGCCTTTCCTACGAGCAGTACTTC	CASSLDPGGLSYEQYF
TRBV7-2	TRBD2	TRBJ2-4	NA	TGTGCCAGTTCTAGGGACTACAAAAACATTCAGTACTTC	CASSRDYKNIQYF
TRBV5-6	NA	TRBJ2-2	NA	TGTGCCAGCAGCCGGGACTGGGACACCGGGGAGCTGTTTTTT	CASSRDWDTGELFF
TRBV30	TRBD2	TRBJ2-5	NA	TGTGCCTGGAGTGGACTAGCGGGAGGAGAGACCCAGTACTTC	CAWSGLAGGETQYF
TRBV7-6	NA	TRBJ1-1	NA	TGTGCCAGCAGCTTAAACGGGAACACTGAAGCTTTCTTT	CASSLNGNTEAFF
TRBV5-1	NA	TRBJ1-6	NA	TGCGCCAGCAGCTTGGATAACCAGGGACCCCTCCACTTT	CASSLDNQGPLHF
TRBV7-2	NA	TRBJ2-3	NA	TGTGCCAGCAGCGCCGCGGGCCTCACAGATACGCAGTATTTT	CASSAAGLTDTQYF
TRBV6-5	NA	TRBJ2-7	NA	TGTGCCAGCAGTTACGGTGGCCAGGGTTACGAGCAGTACTTC	CASSYGGQGYEQYF
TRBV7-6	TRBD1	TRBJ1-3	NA	TGTGCCAGCAGCTACCGGACAGGGGGTGGAAACACCATATATTTT	CASSYRTGGGNTIYF
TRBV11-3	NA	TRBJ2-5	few	TGTGCCAGCAGCTTAGGCCAGGGTTGGTATGGAGAGACCCAGTACTTC	CASSLGQGWYGETQYF
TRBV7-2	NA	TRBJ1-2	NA	TGTGCCAGCAGCTTTATAGGACAGACTAACTATGGCTACACCTTC	CASSFIGQTNYGYTF
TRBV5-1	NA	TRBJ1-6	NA	TGCGCCAGCAGCTCCGGACAGCTAAGCTCCTATAATTCACCCCTCCACTTT	CASSSGQLSSYNSPLHF
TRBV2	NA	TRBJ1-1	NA	TGTGCCAGCAGGAGGGAGGTGAACACTGAAGCTTTCTTT	CASRREVNTEAFF
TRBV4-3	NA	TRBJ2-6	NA	TGCGCCAGCAGCCAAATCCAGGGGTCTGGGGCCAACGTCCTGACTTTC	CASSQIQGSGANVLTF
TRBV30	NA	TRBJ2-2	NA	TGTGCCTGGAGTTTCGGCGGGGAGCTGTTTTTT	CAWSFGGELFF
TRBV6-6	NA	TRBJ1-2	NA	TGTGCCAGTACGCAGGGGAATGGCTACACCTTC	CASTQGNGYTF
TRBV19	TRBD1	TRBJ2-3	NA	TGTGCCAGTAGTATTAGGGACAGGCCCACAGATACGCAGTATTTT	CASSIRDRPTDTQYF
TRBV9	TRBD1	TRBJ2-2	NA	TGTGCCAGCAGCGTCGGGACAGGGGGGAACACCGGGGAGCTGTTTTTT	CASSVGTGGNTGELFF
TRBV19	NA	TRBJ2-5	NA	TGTGCCAGTAGTATATCAGGCCAAGAGACCCAGTACTTC	CASSISGQETQYF
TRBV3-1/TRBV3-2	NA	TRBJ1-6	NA	TGTGCCAGCAGCTACCGGGAGGATTCACCCCTCCACTTT	CASSYREDSPLHF
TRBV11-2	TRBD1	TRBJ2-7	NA	TGTGCCAGCAGCTCGTCGGGACAGGGAGCCATCTCCTACGAGCAGTACTTC	CASSSSGQGAISYEQYF
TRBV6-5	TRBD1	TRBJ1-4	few	TGTGCCAGCCGGGACAGGGTTCGGGAAAAACTGTTTTTT	CASRDRVREKLFF
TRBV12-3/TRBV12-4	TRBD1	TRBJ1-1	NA	TGTGCCAGCAGTTTAACAGGGGGGGGTGAAGCTTTCTTT	CASSLTGGGEAFF
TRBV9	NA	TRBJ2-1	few	TGTGCCAGCAGCGTAGTTCTGAATGAGCAGTTCTTC	CASSVVLNEQFF
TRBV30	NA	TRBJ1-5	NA	TGTGCCTGGAGTGCCCTCAGCGGGCAGCCCCAGCATTTT	CAWSALSGQPQHF
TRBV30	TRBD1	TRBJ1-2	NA	TGTGCCTGGACCCGGGACAGCTTTTTCTATGGCTACACCTTC	CAWTRDSFFYGYTF
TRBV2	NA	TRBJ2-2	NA	TGTGCCAGCAGGACAGGCCCGACAGGAAACACCGGGGAGCTGTTTTTT	CASRTGPTGNTGELFF
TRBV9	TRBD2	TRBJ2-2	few	TGTGCCAGCAGCGAAGGGACTAGCTGGAAGACCGGGGAGCTGTTTTTT	CASSEGTSWKTGELFF
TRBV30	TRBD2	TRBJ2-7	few	TGTGCCTGGAATCACGGGACTACTTCCTACGAGCAGTACTTC	CAWNHGTTSYEQYF
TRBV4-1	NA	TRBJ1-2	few	TGCGCCAGCAGCCAAGAATCTGGCAGTGTCTGGTATGGCTACACCTTC	CASSQESGSVWYGYTF
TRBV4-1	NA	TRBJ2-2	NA	TGCGCCAGCAGGTCGGGGGAAGCGAACACCGGGGAGCTGTTTTTT	CASRSGEANTGELFF
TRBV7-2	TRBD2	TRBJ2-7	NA	TGTGCCAGCAGCGCGGGACTAGATTCCTACGAGCAGTACTTC	CASSAGLDSYEQYF
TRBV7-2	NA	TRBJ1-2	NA	TGTGCCAGCAGCTTACCGACCGGGATCTATGGCTACACCTTC	CASSLPTGIYGYTF
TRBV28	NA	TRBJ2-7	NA	TGTGCCAGCAGTTCAGGGCAGGGATCCGAGCAGTACTTC	CASSSGQGSEQYF
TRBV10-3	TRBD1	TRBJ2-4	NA	TGTGCCATCAGTGAGTCGGGACAGAGCGAAAACATTCAGTACTTC	CAISESGQSENIQYF